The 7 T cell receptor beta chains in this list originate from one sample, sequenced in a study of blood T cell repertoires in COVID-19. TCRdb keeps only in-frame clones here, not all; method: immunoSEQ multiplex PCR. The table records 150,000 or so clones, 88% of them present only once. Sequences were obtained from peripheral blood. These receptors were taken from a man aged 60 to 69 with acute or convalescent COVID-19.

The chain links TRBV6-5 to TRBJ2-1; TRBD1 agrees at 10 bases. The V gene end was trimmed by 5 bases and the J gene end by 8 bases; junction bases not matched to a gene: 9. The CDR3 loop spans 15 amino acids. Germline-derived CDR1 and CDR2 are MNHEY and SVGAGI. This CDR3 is CASSIRDRGGDEQFF. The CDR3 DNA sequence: TGTGCCAGCAGTATCCGGGACAGGGGTGGTGATGAGCAGTTCTTC.

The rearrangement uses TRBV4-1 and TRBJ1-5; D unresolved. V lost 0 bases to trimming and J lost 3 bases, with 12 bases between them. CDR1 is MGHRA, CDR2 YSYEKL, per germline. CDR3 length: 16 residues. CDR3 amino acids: CASSQDPPGSNQPQHF. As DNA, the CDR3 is TGCGCCAGCAGCCAAGATCCCCCGGGGTCCAATCAGCCCCAGCATTTT.

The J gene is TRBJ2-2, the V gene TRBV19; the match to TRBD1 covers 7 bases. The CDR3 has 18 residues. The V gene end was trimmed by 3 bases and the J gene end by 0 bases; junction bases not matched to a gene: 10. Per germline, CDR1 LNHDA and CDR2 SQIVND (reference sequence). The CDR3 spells CASSIPGTVTANTGELFF. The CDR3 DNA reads TGTGCCAGTAGTATTCCCGGGACAGTGACCGCGAACACCGGGGAGCTGTTTTTT.

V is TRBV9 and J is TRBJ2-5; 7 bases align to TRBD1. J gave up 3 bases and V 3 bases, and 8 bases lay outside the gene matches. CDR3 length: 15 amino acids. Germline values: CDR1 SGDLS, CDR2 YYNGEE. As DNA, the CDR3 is TGTGCCAGCAGCGATGGCCTGGGGACAGAAGAGACCCAGTACTTC. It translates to CASSDGLGTEETQYF. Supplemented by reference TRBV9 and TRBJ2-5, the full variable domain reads DSGVTQTPKHLITATGQRVTLRCSPRSGDLSVYWYQQSLDQGLQFLIQYYNGEERAKGNILERFSAQQFPDLHSELNLSSLELGDSALYFCASSDGLGTEETQYFGPGTRLLVL.

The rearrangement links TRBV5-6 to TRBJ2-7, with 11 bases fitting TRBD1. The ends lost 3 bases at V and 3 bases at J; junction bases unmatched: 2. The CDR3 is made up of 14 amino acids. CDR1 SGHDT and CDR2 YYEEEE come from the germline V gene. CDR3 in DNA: TGTGCCAGCAGCTCCGGGACAGGGGGCTACGAGCAGTACGTC. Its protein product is CASSSGTGGYEQYV.

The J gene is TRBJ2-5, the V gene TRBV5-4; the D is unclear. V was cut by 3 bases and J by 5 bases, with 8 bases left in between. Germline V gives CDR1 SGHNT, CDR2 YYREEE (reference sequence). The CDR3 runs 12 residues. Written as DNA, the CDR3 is TGTGCCAGCAGCTCGGTAGTGGAGACCCAGTACTTC. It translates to CASSSVVETQYF. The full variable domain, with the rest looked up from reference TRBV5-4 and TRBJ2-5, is ETGVTQSPTHLIKTRGQQVTLRCSSQSGHNTVSWYQQALGQGPQFIFQYYREEENGRGNFPPRFSGLQFPNYSSELNVNALELDDSALYLCASSSVVETQYFGPGTRLLVL.

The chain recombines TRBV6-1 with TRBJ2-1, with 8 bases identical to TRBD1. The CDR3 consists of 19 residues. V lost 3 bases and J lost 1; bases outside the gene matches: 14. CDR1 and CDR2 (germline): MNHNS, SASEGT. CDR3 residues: CASSDPTGAGGRSYNEQFF. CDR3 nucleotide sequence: TGTGCCAGCAGTGACCCGACAGGGGCCGGGGGCCGTTCCTACAATGAGCAGTTCTTC.